These 8 T cell receptor beta chains were all obtained from the same sample, sequenced in a study of T cells in Graves' hyperthyroidism and ophthalmopathy. Researchers amplified the TCR beta CDR3 regions from RNA transcripts. The HTBI set primed first-round TCR CDR3 RT-PCR. TCRdb reanalysed the multiplex PCR reads using MiXCR and keeps one entry per CDR3 protein. Among some 400,000 distinct CDR3 sequences, about 14% were seen once, and the ten largest hold around 21%. The sequenced sample was blood. The receptor source for this set is a man under 40 with Graves' hyperthyroidism that later progressed to Graves' ophthalmopathy.

The CDR3 protein is CASSLAGTNSYNEQFF. The CDR3, as DNA: TGTGCCAGCAGTCTAGCGGGGACTAACTCCTACAATGAGCAGTTCTTC. The V and J genes are TRBV7-8 and TRBJ2-1; 9 nucleotides line up with TRBD2. Trimming removed 6 bases from V and 0 bases from J; junction bases left unmatched: 6. The germline CDR1 and CDR2 sequences are SGHVS and FQNEAQ. This CDR3 is 16 amino acids long.

The V call is TRBV4-1, the J call TRBJ2-7, with D perhaps assigned TRBD1 or TRBD2 (5 bases each). There are 14 residues in the CDR3. Germline values: CDR1 MGHRA, CDR2 YSYEKL. V lost 2 bases and J lost 2, with 10 bases in between. CDR3 in amino acids: CASSQRDGTYEQYF. The CDR3 DNA sequence: TGCGCCAGCAGCCAACGGGACGGGACCTACGAGCAGTACTTC.

As regards this clonotype: A much larger clone lies a single base off, so this may be a read error. The V gene is TRBV7-2, the J gene TRBJ1-4; D gene ambiguous. Looked up from germline, CDR1 is SGHTA and CDR2 is FQGNSA. There are 14 residues in the CDR3. Trimming removed 9 bases at V and 8 bases at J, with 19 bases between. The CDR3 coding sequence is TGTGCCAGGAAAATGAGGAGGGAAGAGGAAAAACTGTTTTTT. It encodes CARKMRREEEKLFF.

CDR3 in DNA: TGTGCCACCAGCAGAGCCTACGAGCAGTACTTC. It codes for CATSRAYEQYF. V is TRBV24-1 and J is TRBJ2-7; D not resolved. Germline loops: CDR1 KGHDR, CDR2 SFDVKD. The V gene lost 7 bases and the J gene lost 2 bases, with 5 bases spanning the gap. The CDR3 length is 11 residues.

This clonotype was recorded at least ten times. This sequence joins TRBV2 and TRBJ1-1; no clear D gene. V dropped 2 bases and J dropped 5 bases, with 9 bases sitting between them. Germline V gene lookup returns CDR1 SNHLY and CDR2 FYNNEI. The CDR3 runs 13 residues. DNA for the CDR3: TGTGCCAGCAGTGAAACAAGGGCAACTGAAGCTTTCTTT. Translated: CASSETRATEAFF.

This clonotype was counted only a few times. This chain connects TRBV20-1 to TRBJ1-2; 9 bases are a match to TRBD1. The CDR3 has 14 amino acids. Germline V gene data show CDR1 as DFQATT and CDR2 as SNEGSKA (reference sequence). J was trimmed by 4 bases and V by 3 bases; bases with no gene match: 6. CDR3 sequence (DNA): TGCAGTGCTAGGACAGGGGGTATGGTCTATGGCTACACCTTC. It codes for CSARTGGMVYGYTF.

This chain uses TRBV3-1 with TRBJ1-6; possible D gene TRBD1, 5 bases. CDR1 is LGHDT and CDR2 is YNNKEL in the germline V gene (reference sequence). Trimming took 5 bases from V and 9 from J, leaving 17 bases between them. This CDR3 spans 15 amino acids. This CDR3 reads CASSLGRGTRSPLHF. CDR3 nucleotides: TGTGCCAGCAGCTTGGGACGGGGGACCCGTTCACCCCTCCACTTT.

This clonotype was seen only a few times. The J gene is TRBJ1-4, the V gene TRBV30; perhaps TRBD1 as D (6 bases). Between the trimmed V and J ends, which lost 0 bases and 5 bases, there was a span of 10 bases. CDR3 size: 14 residues. Germline V gives CDR1 GTSNPN, CDR2 SVGIG (reference sequence). CDR3 amino acids: CAWSVGGLNEKLFF. Written as DNA, the CDR3 is TGTGCCTGGAGTGTAGGGGGGTTAAATGAAAAACTGTTTTTT.